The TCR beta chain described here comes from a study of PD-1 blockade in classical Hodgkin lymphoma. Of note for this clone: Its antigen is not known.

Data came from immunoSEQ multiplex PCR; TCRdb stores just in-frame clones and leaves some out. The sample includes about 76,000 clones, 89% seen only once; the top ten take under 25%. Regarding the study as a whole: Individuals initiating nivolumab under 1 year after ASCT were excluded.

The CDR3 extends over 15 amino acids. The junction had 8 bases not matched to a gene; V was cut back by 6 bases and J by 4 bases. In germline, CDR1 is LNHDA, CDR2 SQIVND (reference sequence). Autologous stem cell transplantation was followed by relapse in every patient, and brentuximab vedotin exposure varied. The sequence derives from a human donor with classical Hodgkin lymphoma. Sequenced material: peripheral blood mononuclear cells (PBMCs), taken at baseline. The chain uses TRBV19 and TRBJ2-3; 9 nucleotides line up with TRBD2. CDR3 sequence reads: CASSRLAGAADTQYF. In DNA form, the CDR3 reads TGTGCCAGTAGCCGATTAGCGGGAGCAGCAGATACGCAGTATTTT. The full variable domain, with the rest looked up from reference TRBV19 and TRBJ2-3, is DGGITQSPKYLFRKEGQNVTLSCEQNLNHDAMYWYRQDPGQGLRLIYYSQIVNDFQKGDIAEGYSVSREKKESFPLTVTSAQKNPTAFYLCASSRLAGAADTQYFGPGTRLTVL.